The 26 T cell receptor beta chains presented below share a single source sample, sequenced in a study of blood T cell repertoires in COVID-19. Only in-frame clones appear in the TCRdb table, and some are missing; sequencing was by immunoSEQ multiplex PCR. This sample has around 200,000 clones, with about 90% found just once. The specimen was peripheral blood. These receptors originate from a woman in her fifties or sixties with COVID-19, enrolled during active disease.

On this clone: The germline gene is not matched at one end of the junction; a read error may be the cause. The chain recombines TRBV28 with TRBJ1-6; D unclear. Per germline, CDR1 MDHEN and CDR2 SYDVKM. The CDR3 extends over 14 amino acids. The CDR3 nucleotides read TGTGCCAGCAGTTTACACTCCAATAATTCACCCCTCCACTTT. This encodes CASSLHSNNSPLHF.

The V gene is TRBV28, the J gene TRBJ2-5, with 11 nucleotides matching TRBD1. The trim removed 9 bases at V and 4 bases at J, leaving 10 bases unmatched. Germline CDR1 MDHEN, CDR2 SYDVKM. This CDR3 is 15 amino acids long. CDR3 coding DNA: TGTGCCAGTAACCCCCGGACAGGGGGCGTAGAGACCCAGTACTTC. Its translation: CASNPRTGGVETQYF.

V and J are TRBV19 and TRBJ1-3, with D perhaps matching TRBD1 (6 bases). CDR1 is LNHDA, CDR2 SQIVND, per germline (reference sequence). The ends were cut back, 5 bases at V and 0 bases at J, with 14 bases in the middle. CDR3 length equals 16 residues. The CDR3 protein is CASSDQGRLSGNTIYF. Here the CDR3 DNA reads TGTGCCAGTAGTGACCAGGGGCGCCTCTCTGGAAACACCATATATTTT.

This clone was recorded a few times. DNA of the CDR3: TGTGCCAGCAGCTTGGCTAGGGGGAGGGACTCCTACGAGCAGTACTTC. Translated, it gives CASSLARGRDSYEQYF. V and J are TRBV5-6 and TRBJ2-7; perhaps TRBD2 as D (7 bases). V was trimmed by 0 bases and J by 0 bases, leaving 13 bases between them. Germline lookup yields CDR1 SGHDT and CDR2 YYEEEE. This CDR3 is built from 16 residues.

The chain joins TRBV24-1 to TRBJ2-1; D ambiguous. Trimming stripped 10 bases from V and 9 bases from J, with 18 bases between. CDR1 and CDR2 (germline): KGHDR, SFDVKD. This CDR3 spans 13 amino acids. CDR3 nucleotide sequence: TGTGCCACGCTGGGCCCACTGGCCACTGAGCAGTTCTTC. This codes for CATLGPLATEQFF.

The gene calls are TRBV12-3 or TRBV12-4 and TRBJ2-2; D perhaps matches TRBD1 (6 bases). V was cut by 6 bases and J by 4 bases, with 9 bases left in between. The CDR3 totals 13 residues. The CDR3 reads CASRATGTGELFF. As DNA, the CDR3 is TGTGCCAGCAGGGCGACAGGCACCGGGGAGCTGTTTTTT.

The rearrangement uses TRBV30 and TRBJ2-3; 12 bases align to TRBD2. Germline V gives CDR1 GTSNPN, CDR2 SVGIG (reference sequence). V trimming: 1 base; J trimming: 5 bases; junction bases outside the gene matches: 4. The CDR3 is 15 amino acids. In DNA form, the CDR3 reads TGTGCCTGGAGTGGACTAGCGGGAGCAATAGATACGCAGTATTTT. This codes for CAWSGLAGAIDTQYF.

The chain employs TRBV29-1 and TRBJ2-7; a weak D match, TRBD1 (6 bases). Germline assignment: CDR1 SQVTM and CDR2 ANQGSEA. The CDR3 spans 12 residues. With 7 bases removed from V and 4 bases from J, the gap between germline ends came to 14 bases. Here the CDR3 reads CSGGTLGYEQYF. DNA of the CDR3: TGCAGCGGTGGGACACTCGGTTACGAGCAGTACTTC.

The chain carries TRBV5-1 and TRBJ1-5; D is undetermined. Deletions cut 3 bases from V and 1 base from J, with 8 bases between. Germline CDR1 is SGHRS and CDR2 is YFSETQ. CDR3 size: 14 residues. CDR3 loop: CASSSGLSNQPQHF. In DNA, the CDR3 is TGCGCCAGCAGCTCCGGACTCAGCAATCAGCCCCAGCATTTT.

The chain has TRBV20-1 and TRBJ2-7, with D hard to call. Germline V gives CDR1 DFQATT, CDR2 SNEGSKA (reference sequence). This CDR3 is 11 amino acids long. In DNA form, the CDR3 reads TGCAGCATCAGGATCGTAGACGAGCAGTACTTC. Translating it yields CSIRIVDEQYF.

The chain is built from TRBV3-1 (or the pseudogene TRBV3-2) and TRBJ1-2, with D unresolved. Trimming left V 2 bases short and J 5 bases short, with 3 bases between. CDR1 and CDR2 from the germline V gene are LGHDT and YNNKEL (reference sequence). The CDR3 contains 11 residues. The DNA of the CDR3 is TGTGCCAGCAGCCAACGGTATGGCTACACCTTC. Its translation: CASSQRYGYTF.

The V gene is TRBV10-1, the J gene TRBJ1-1; TRBD1 matches at 7 bases. The junction had 9 bases not matched to a gene; V was cut back by 7 bases and J by 4 bases. The CDR3 is made up of 14 amino acids. The germline V gene encodes CDR1 WNHNN and CDR2 SYGVQD (reference sequence). DNA for the CDR3: TGCGCCAGCACCCAAGGGGGCCCGAGCACTGAAGCTTTCTTT. Amino acid sequence: CASTQGGPSTEAFF.

The V call is TRBV7-9, the J call TRBJ1-5; D is ambiguous. The V and J ends lost 1 base and 3 bases respectively, with 13 bases between them. The CDR3 sequence is 16 residues long. The germline V gene has CDR1 SEHNR and CDR2 FQNEAQ (reference sequence). This CDR3 is CASSLETSFSNQPQHF. The CDR3 DNA reads as TGTGCCAGCAGCTTAGAGACTTCCTTCTCCAATCAGCCCCAGCATTTT.

This clone has a handful of counts. This chain uses TRBV7-8 with TRBJ1-2; D is undetermined. Trimming took 5 bases from V and 8 from J, leaving 12 bases between them. The germline V gene has CDR1 SGHVS and CDR2 FQNEAQ. This CDR3 comprises 12 residues. The CDR3 spells CASSHLRQGYTF. The DNA of the CDR3 is TGTGCCAGCAGCCACCTGAGGCAGGGCTACACCTTC.

V gene TRBV5-6 combines with J gene TRBJ2-5; D possibly corresponds to TRBD1 (6 bases). This CDR3 has 14 amino acids. V lost 5 bases to trimming and J lost 2 bases, with 13 bases between them. Per germline, CDR1 SGHDT and CDR2 YYEEEE. CDR3 sequence reads: CASSWPGQQETQYF. In nucleotides, the CDR3 is TGTGCCAGCAGTTGGCCGGGACAACAAGAGACCCAGTACTTC.

The genes are TRBV5-1 and TRBJ2-5; TRBD2 agrees at 16 bases. This CDR3 has 17 amino acids. V lost 4 bases and J lost 7; bases outside the gene matches: 10. Germline V gives CDR1 SGHRS, CDR2 YFSETQ. The CDR3 sequence: CASSPGTSGRAFGTQYF. Here the CDR3 DNA reads TGCGCCAGCAGCCCCGGGACTAGCGGGAGGGCCTTCGGGACCCAGTACTTC.

The gene calls are TRBV7-2 and TRBJ2-7, with D possibly being TRBD2 (5 bases). In germline, CDR1 is SGHTA, CDR2 FQGNSA. The CDR3 spans 15 residues. V gave up 1 base and J gave up 3 bases, with 13 bases separating them. CDR3: CASSLVSVSGYEQYF. CDR3 bases: TGTGCCAGCAGCTTAGTCTCTGTAAGCGGCTACGAGCAGTACTTC.

In DNA form, the CDR3 reads TGTGCCAGCAGTTCCTCCGACACGGTTGGAAACACCATATATTTT. Protein: CASSSSDTVGNTIYF. The chain combines TRBV28 with TRBJ1-3; D is uncertain. Germline V gene lookup returns CDR1 MDHEN and CDR2 SYDVKM. V shed 4 bases and J shed 3 bases, with 13 bases lying between them. CDR3 length: 15 amino acids.

The chain employs TRBV10-2 and TRBJ2-7, with 9 bases identical to TRBD1. CDR3 length equals 13 residues. CDR1 is WSHSY, CDR2 SAAADI, per germline. Unmatched junction bases numbered 8, after V lost 8 bases and J lost 6 bases. CDR3 sequence (DNA): TGCGCCAGCTACCGGGACAGGGTACGCGAGCAGTACTTC. Translation: CASYRDRVREQYF.

This clone was seen a single time. The J gene is TRBJ1-5, the V gene TRBV5-5; 7 bases agree with TRBD1. Germline trimming cut 4 bases from V and 4 bases from J; bases unmatched to any gene: 8. The CDR3 covers 15 residues. Germline V gene lookup returns CDR1 SGHKS and CDR2 YYEKEE (reference sequence). The CDR3 sequence: CASSTDRVGNQPQHF. The CDR3 DNA is TGTGCCAGCAGCACTGACAGGGTCGGGAATCAGCCCCAGCATTTT.

The chain combines TRBV27 with TRBJ1-5; D might be TRBD1 (6 bases). This CDR3 comprises 15 residues. Between the trimmed V and J ends, which lost 7 bases and 0 bases, there was a span of 13 bases. Germline V gives CDR1 MNHEY, CDR2 SMNVEV (reference sequence). CDR3: CASTKSRGSNQPQHF. CDR3 in DNA: TGTGCCAGCACGAAGTCCAGGGGTAGCAATCAGCCCCAGCATTTT.

This clone was counted once. The chain is built from TRBV19 and TRBJ1-5; D perhaps matches TRBD1 (6 bases). With 6 bases removed from V and 0 bases from J, the gap between germline ends came to 12 bases. The CDR3 covers 15 residues. Germline V gene lookup returns CDR1 LNHDA and CDR2 SQIVND (reference sequence). The CDR3 coding sequence is TGTGCCAGTAGCACACGGGACATTAGCAATCAGCCCCAGCATTTT. It is translated as CASSTRDISNQPQHF.

The CDR3 nucleotides are TGTGCCAGTAGTCCCCAGCGGGGGCGGAATGAGCAGTTCTTC. It specifies CASSPQRGRNEQFF. The chain has TRBV19 and TRBJ2-1, with TRBD2 matching over 8 bases. The V gene's germline CDR1 is LNHDA and CDR2 SQIVND (reference sequence). The CDR3 covers 14 residues. Trimming removed 5 bases from V and 7 bases from J; junction bases left unmatched: 7.

J is TRBJ2-7 and V is TRBV5-6, with 12 bases that match TRBD1. With V trimmed by 5 bases and J by 7 bases, 10 bases remained unmatched. Germline V gene data show CDR1 as SGHDT and CDR2 as YYEEEE. The CDR3 has 15 amino acids. In nucleotides, the CDR3 is TGTGCCAGCAGTTCTACCGGGACAGGGGGCCAAGAGCAGTACTTC. As protein: CASSSTGTGGQEQYF.

This chain joins TRBV29-1 and TRBJ1-1, with D unresolved. V lost 6 bases, J lost 2 bases, and 25 bases lay in between. Germline values: CDR1 SQVTM, CDR2 ANQGSEA. This CDR3 is built from 17 residues. The CDR3 DNA follows: TGCAGCGTCGCTCGTGGTACCCCTCTAAATATTAACACTGAAGCTTTCTTT. Its protein product is CSVARGTPLNINTEAFF.

The chain links TRBV9 to TRBJ1-2, with TRBD1 matching over 8 bases. The V gene end was trimmed by 0 bases and the J gene end by 6 bases; junction bases not matched to a gene: 10. Germline values: CDR1 SGDLS, CDR2 YYNGEE. The CDR3 runs 16 residues. The CDR3 sequence: CASSVEGTGLKDGYTF. The CDR3 coding sequence is TGTGCCAGCAGCGTAGAGGGGACAGGACTAAAGGATGGCTACACCTTC. The full variable domain, in which reference TRBV9 and TRBJ1-2 provide the parts outside the CDR3, is DSGVTQTPKHLITATGQRVTLRCSPRSGDLSVYWYQQSLDQGLQFLIQYYNGEERAKGNILERFSAQQFPDLHSELNLSSLELGDSALYFCASSVEGTGLKDGYTFGSGTRLTVV.